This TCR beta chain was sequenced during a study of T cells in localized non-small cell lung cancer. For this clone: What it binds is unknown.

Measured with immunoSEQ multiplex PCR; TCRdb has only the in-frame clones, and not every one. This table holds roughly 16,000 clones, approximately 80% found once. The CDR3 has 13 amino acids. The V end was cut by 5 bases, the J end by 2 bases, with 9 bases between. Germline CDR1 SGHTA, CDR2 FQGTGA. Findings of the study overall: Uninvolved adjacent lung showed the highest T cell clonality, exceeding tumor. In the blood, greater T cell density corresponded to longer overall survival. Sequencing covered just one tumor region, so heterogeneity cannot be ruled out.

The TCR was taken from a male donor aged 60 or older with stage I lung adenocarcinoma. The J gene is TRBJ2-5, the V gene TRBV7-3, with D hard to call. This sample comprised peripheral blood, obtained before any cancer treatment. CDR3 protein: CASSTHHQETQYF. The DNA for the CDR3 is TGTGCCAGCAGCACACACCATCAAGAGACCCAGTACTTC.